Presented here are 2 T cell receptor beta chains from one specimen sequenced in a study of blood T cell repertoires in COVID-19. The assay was immunoSEQ multiplex PCR, and TCRdb's table has in-frame clones only and misses some. The sample contains 210,000 or so clones, about 90% of which appear only once. The sequencing input was peripheral blood. The source of these receptors is a man aged 50-60 years with acute or convalescent COVID-19.

V usage is TRBV5-1 and J usage is TRBJ2-3; 9 nucleotides match TRBD2. Germline loops: CDR1 SGHRS, CDR2 YFSETQ. V dropped 4 bases and J dropped 0; count of bases not matched to a gene: 9. This CDR3 has 17 amino acids. CDR3 residues: CASSLRWAGGSTDTQYF. The CDR3 region has the DNA TGCGCCAGCAGCCTTAGGTGGGCGGGGGGGAGCACAGATACGCAGTATTTT.

The gene calls are TRBV5-6 and TRBJ2-3; 7 positions agree with TRBD2. In germline, CDR1 is SGHDT, CDR2 YYEEEE. The CDR3 length is 17 residues. Trimming removed 4 bases from V and 0 bases from J; junction bases left unmatched: 11. The CDR3 reads CASSRLWGSGSTDTQYF. The CDR3, as DNA: TGTGCCAGCAGCCGGCTGTGGGGTAGCGGGAGCACAGATACGCAGTATTTT.